Presented here are 29 T cell receptor beta chains from one specimen sequenced in a study of blood T cell repertoires in COVID-19. Measured with immunoSEQ multiplex PCR; TCRdb has only the in-frame clones, and not every one. In the table there are 150,000 to 200,000 clones, about four fifths of which are singletons. Sequenced: peripheral blood. The source of these receptors is a woman older than 75 with COVID-19, enrolled during active disease.

The rearrangement links TRBV30 to TRBJ2-1; 7 positions match TRBD2. V lost 2 bases and J lost 7; bases outside the gene matches: 8. The CDR3 is made up of 14 amino acids. Germline V gene lookup returns CDR1 GTSNPN and CDR2 SVGIG (reference sequence). The CDR3 protein is CAWSPWTSQNEQFF. The CDR3 DNA reads TGTGCCTGGAGTCCTTGGACTAGTCAGAATGAGCAGTTCTTC.

The genes are TRBV15 and TRBJ1-4, with D perhaps matching TRBD1 (5 bases). V dropped 0 bases and J dropped 4 bases, with 9 bases sitting between them. Germline V gene data show CDR1 as LNHNV and CDR2 as YYDKDF (reference sequence). CDR3 length: 15 amino acids. The CDR3 DNA sequence: TGTGCCACCAGCAGAGATTTACAGGTTAATGAAAAACTGTTTTTT. Encoded protein: CATSRDLQVNEKLFF.

This chain uses TRBV6-1 with TRBJ2-4; D perhaps matches TRBD1 (6 bases). With 1 base removed from V and 6 bases from J, the gap between germline ends came to 10 bases. This CDR3 is built from 14 residues. From germline, CDR1 is MNHNS and CDR2 SASEGT. The chain's CDR3 is CASSEGGLGNIQYF. CDR3 DNA: TGTGCCAGCAGTGAAGGGGGGCTGGGAAACATTCAGTACTTC.

The CDR3 region has the DNA TGTGCCAGCAGTTACGCAGGGTCCCCCTACGAGCAGTACTTC. It encodes CASSYAGSPYEQYF. The chain links TRBV6-5 to TRBJ2-7, with a weak D call TRBD1 (5 bases). Germline V CDR1 and CDR2: MNHEY, SVGAGI. Deletions cut 2 bases from V and 2 bases from J, with 10 bases between. The CDR3 is 14 amino acids.

For this clone: The same CDR3 arises from other DNA sequences in this sample as well. V usage is TRBV18 and J usage is TRBJ2-7; D is possibly TRBD2 (6 bases). Germline V gene lookup returns CDR1 KGHSH and CDR2 LQKENI. V was cut by 3 bases and J by 4 bases, with 13 bases left in between. This CDR3 contains 14 residues. CDR3 sequence: CASSPRTGDYEQYF. DNA of the CDR3: TGTGCCAGCTCACCTAGGACGGGGGATTACGAGCAGTACTTC.

This rearrangement joins TRBV4-1 to TRBJ1-2; 7 bases match TRBD1. The CDR3 length is 16 residues. Germline-derived CDR1 and CDR2 are MGHRA and YSYEKL. The V and J ends lost 1 base and 7 bases, in that order; junction bases with no gene match: 12. The DNA for the CDR3 is TGCGCCAGCAGCCAAGCAACCGACTTCCGGGACAGTGGCTACACCTTC. It is translated as CASSQATDFRDSGYTF.

V usage is TRBV7-9 and J usage is TRBJ2-2; 8 bases are a match to TRBD1. Per the germline V gene, CDR1 is SEHNR and CDR2 is FQNEAQ (reference sequence). The CDR3 runs to 15 residues. With V trimmed by 7 bases and J by 2 bases, 6 bases remained unmatched. CDR3 nucleotide sequence: TGTGCCAGCATTATCCCAGGGGGCAACACCGGGGAGCTGTTTTTT. This codes for CASIIPGGNTGELFF. Filled out from reference TRBV7-9 and TRBJ2-2, the complete variable domain reads DTGVSQNPRHKITKRGQNVTFRCDPISEHNRLYWYRQTLGQGPEFLTYFQNEAQLEKSRLLSDRFSAERPKGSFSTLEIQRTEQGDSAMYLCASIIPGGNTGELFFGEGSRLTVL.

The rearrangement links TRBV19 to TRBJ2-7, with a weak D call TRBD1 (6 bases). Germline CDR1 reads LNHDA; CDR2 reads SQIVND (reference sequence). The CDR3 is made up of 14 amino acids. V lost 7 bases and J lost 3, with 16 bases in between. CDR3 region: CASTTRGGDYEQYF. The CDR3 region has the DNA TGTGCCAGTACCACCAGGGGCGGAGACTACGAGCAGTACTTC.

The V and J genes are TRBV7-9 and TRBJ2-7, with D tentatively TRBD2 (6 bases). The CDR3 has 16 amino acids. Germline CDR1 and CDR2: SEHNR and FQNEAQ (reference sequence). The V and J ends lost 0 bases and 2 bases respectively, with 14 bases between them. CDR3 sequence (DNA): TGTGCCAGCAGCTTAGCTGGTCAATGGGGGGCCTACGAGCAGTACTTC. Translating gives CASSLAGQWGAYEQYF.

This clone was observed a few times. This rearrangement joins TRBV29-1 to TRBJ1-1; D is perhaps TRBD1 (6 bases). The CDR3 loop spans 17 amino acids. In germline, CDR1 is SQVTM, CDR2 ANQGSEA. V was clipped by 1 base and J by 2 bases, with 20 bases between them. The CDR3 spells CSVEVVGRGARNTEAFF. As DNA, the CDR3 is TGCAGCGTTGAAGTCGTGGGCAGGGGCGCAAGAAACACTGAAGCTTTCTTT.

The sample holds one count of this clone. The V and J genes are TRBV18 and TRBJ2-5, with D uncertain. CDR3 size: 12 residues. V was clipped by 6 bases and J by 5 bases, with 10 bases between them. CDR1 KGHSH and CDR2 LQKENI come from the germline V gene. In DNA form, the CDR3 reads TGTGCCAGCTCTATTGTCCGGGAGACCCAGTACTTC. It is translated as CASSIVRETQYF. Supplemented by reference TRBV18 and TRBJ2-5, the full variable domain reads NAGVMQNPRHLVRRRGQEARLRCSPMKGHSHVYWYRQLPEEGLKFMVYLQKENIIDESGMPKERFSAEFPKEGPSILRIQQVVRGDSAAYFCASSIVRETQYFGPGTRLLVL.

The chain recombines TRBV28 with TRBJ1-1, with 7 bases identical to TRBD1. The CDR3 sequence is 15 residues long. Per the germline V gene, CDR1 is MDHEN and CDR2 is SYDVKM. The V and J ends lost 5 bases and 6 bases, in that order; junction bases with no gene match: 12. As DNA, the CDR3 is TGTGCCAGCAGTCCCAACAGGGGTGGTAACCCTGAAGCTTTCTTT. Protein sequence: CASSPNRGGNPEAFF.

The chain is built from TRBV6-5 and TRBJ2-7; 7 nucleotides agree with TRBD1. The germline V gene encodes CDR1 MNHEY and CDR2 SVGAGI. V shed 7 bases and J 2 bases; nucleotides not matched to a gene: 8. This CDR3 has 14 amino acids. The chain's CDR3 is CASTGQDPAYEQYF. CDR3 DNA sequence: TGTGCCAGCACCGGACAGGACCCTGCCTACGAGCAGTACTTC.

V and J are TRBV19 and TRBJ2-7; D possibly corresponds to TRBD2 (6 bases). The CDR3 is made up of 15 amino acids. Germline values: CDR1 LNHDA, CDR2 SQIVND (reference sequence). The germline V and J ends were trimmed by 3 bases and 2 bases, with 14 bases remaining between them. The CDR3 spells CASSIYSGPPYEQYF. The CDR3 DNA reads TGTGCCAGTAGTATTTACAGCGGGCCACCCTACGAGCAGTACTTC.

The chain is built from TRBV4-2 and TRBJ1-4; 9 nucleotides agree with TRBD1. Unmatched junction bases numbered 3, after V lost 7 bases and J lost 0 bases. Germline-derived CDR1 and CDR2 are LGHNA and YNFKEQ. The CDR3 runs to 15 residues. The CDR3 reads CASTRQGATNEKLFF. CDR3 in DNA: TGTGCCAGCACCAGACAGGGGGCAACTAATGAAAAACTGTTTTTT.

This chain connects TRBV5-4 to TRBJ1-2, with D perhaps matching TRBD1 (5 bases). Between the trimmed V and J ends, which lost 1 base and 8 bases, there was a span of 18 bases. Germline V gives CDR1 SGHNT, CDR2 YYREEE (reference sequence). This CDR3 has 15 residues. The CDR3 nucleotides are TGTGCCAGCAGCTTGTTGATGCGGCAGGGATCCGGCTACACCTTC. As protein: CASSLLMRQGSGYTF.

The V gene is TRBV3-1 (or the pseudogene TRBV3-2), the J gene TRBJ2-5; 9 bases map to TRBD2. The CDR3 runs to 16 residues. Germline V gene lookup returns CDR1 LGHDT and CDR2 YNNKEL (reference sequence). V gave up 1 base and J gave up 2 bases; unmatched junction bases: 5. CDR3 bases: TGTGCCAGCAGCCAAGCCGGACTAGCGCCGCAAGAGACCCAGTACTTC. It codes for CASSQAGLAPQETQYF.

This chain joins TRBV11-3 and TRBJ1-5; no clear D. Germline V gives CDR1 SGHNT, CDR2 YENEEA. The CDR3 contains 15 residues. The V and J ends lost 5 bases and 0 bases respectively, with 11 bases between them. The CDR3 reads CASSPSFISNQPQHF. The CDR3 nucleotides read TGTGCCAGCAGCCCTAGTTTCATTAGCAATCAGCCCCAGCATTTT.

The chain recombines TRBV7-8 with TRBJ2-3; D possibly corresponds to TRBD1 (6 bases). V lost 8 bases to trimming and J lost 2 bases, with 23 bases between them. The length of the CDR3 is 17 residues. Germline V gene data show CDR1 as SGHVS and CDR2 as FQNEAQ. The CDR3 nucleotides read TGTGCCAGCTTCGTCTTGGGGGCGACAGCCTTCACAGATACGCAGTATTTT. This codes for CASFVLGATAFTDTQYF.

This clone showed up just once. V usage is TRBV19 and J usage is TRBJ1-5, with D possibly TRBD1 on 6 matching bases. This CDR3 spans 15 amino acids. Germline values: CDR1 LNHDA, CDR2 SQIVND (reference sequence). V lost 4 bases and J 0 bases, leaving 10 bases between the germline ends. CDR3 sequence (DNA): TGTGCCAGTAGTAACTCAGGGGATAGCAATCAGCCCCAGCATTTT. Translated: CASSNSGDSNQPQHF. Drawing the rest from reference TRBV19 and TRBJ1-5, the complete variable domain is DGGITQSPKYLFRKEGQNVTLSCEQNLNHDAMYWYRQDPGQGLRLIYYSQIVNDFQKGDIAEGYSVSREKKESFPLTVTSAQKNPTAFYLCASSNSGDSNQPQHFGDGTRLSIL.

The chain carries TRBV19 and TRBJ2-1, with D hard to call. The CDR3 runs to 12 residues. Germline lookup yields CDR1 LNHDA and CDR2 SQIVND (reference sequence). The V and J ends lost 9 bases and 8 bases respectively, with 14 bases between them. The CDR3 here is CASSLRRDEQFF. Written as DNA, the CDR3 is TGTGCCAGCTCTCTTAGGAGAGATGAGCAGTTCTTC.

The V call is TRBV5-1, the J call TRBJ2-3; tentatively, D is TRBD1 (6 bases). The V end lost 1 base, the J end lost 0 bases, and 9 bases lay between the germline ends. The germline V gene has CDR1 SGHRS and CDR2 YFSETQ. There are 15 residues in the CDR3. The CDR3 sequence: CASSLQGMSTDTQYF. In DNA, the CDR3 is TGCGCCAGCAGCTTGCAGGGGATGAGCACAGATACGCAGTATTTT. Based on the CDR3 plus reference TRBV5-1 and TRBJ2-3, the full variable domain is KAGVTQTPRYLIKTRGQQVTLSCSPISGHRSVSWYQQTPGQGLQFLFEYFSETQRNKGNFPGRFSGRQFSNSRSEMNVSTLELGDSALYLCASSLQGMSTDTQYFGPGTRLTVL.

The gene calls are TRBV19 and TRBJ1-5, with D maybe TRBD1 (6 bases). The germline V and J ends were trimmed by 5 bases and 8 bases, with 10 bases remaining between them. Germline V gene sequence: CDR1 LNHDA, CDR2 SQIVND (reference sequence). This CDR3 has 12 amino acids. CDR3 DNA: TGTGCCAGTAGTCACAGGGACGAGCCCCAGCATTTT. Its protein is CASSHRDEPQHF.

The chain combines TRBV7-3 with TRBJ2-2; 13 bases line up with TRBD2. The trim removed 4 bases at V and 5 bases at J, leaving 7 bases unmatched. CDR1 is SGHTA and CDR2 is FQGTGA in the germline V gene. The CDR3 loop spans 17 amino acids. The CDR3 DNA sequence: TGTGCCAGCAGCTACGATGGACTAGCGGGAGATACCGGGGAGCTGTTTTTT. Amino acid sequence: CASSYDGLAGDTGELFF.

The V and J genes are TRBV5-1 and TRBJ1-1; possibly TRBD1 for D (5 bases). The CDR3 runs 14 residues. The V gene lost 3 bases and the J gene lost 3 bases, with 12 bases spanning the gap. Germline CDR1 and CDR2: SGHRS and YFSETQ. This CDR3 reads CASSWGTEDTEAFF. The CDR3, as DNA: TGCGCCAGCAGCTGGGGGACTGAGGACACTGAAGCTTTCTTT.

V usage is TRBV6-2 or TRBV6-3 and J usage is TRBJ2-7, with 12 bases matching TRBD2. Germline trimming cut 2 bases from V and 3 bases from J; bases unmatched to any gene: 8. This CDR3 has 17 residues. CDR1 and CDR2 from the germline V gene are MNHEY and SVGEGT. The CDR3 DNA reads TGTGCCAGCAGTTACGGGCTAGCGGGAGGGCCGGGCTACGAGCAGTACTTC. This codes for CASSYGLAGGPGYEQYF.

V is TRBV5-1 and J is TRBJ2-5; TRBD2 agrees at 8 bases. Per germline, CDR1 SGHRS and CDR2 YFSETQ. The CDR3 has 17 amino acids. Trimming took 1 base from V and 3 from J; bases not matched to a gene: 11. CDR3 coding DNA: TGCGCCAGCAGCTTGTTCCCCTCCGCAGCGGGAGAAGAGACCCAGTACTTC. This codes for CASSLFPSAAGEETQYF. The entire variable domain, with the rest obtained from reference TRBV5-1 and TRBJ2-5, is as follows: KAGVTQTPRYLIKTRGQQVTLSCSPISGHRSVSWYQQTPGQGLQFLFEYFSETQRNKGNFPGRFSGRQFSNSRSEMNVSTLELGDSALYLCASSLFPSAAGEETQYFGPGTRLLVL.

J is TRBJ1-1 and V is TRBV7-9, with 7 bases matching TRBD1. Unmatched junction bases numbered 6, after V lost 5 bases and J lost 3 bases. This CDR3 is built from 14 residues. The germline V gene has CDR1 SEHNR and CDR2 FQNEAQ (reference sequence). CDR3 coding DNA: TGTGCCAGCAGCCCAGACAGGGTGCACACTGAAGCTTTCTTT. This sequence encodes CASSPDRVHTEAFF.

The chain carries TRBV10-3 and TRBJ2-7, with 7 positions matching TRBD2. The CDR3 sequence is 14 residues long. Germline CDR1 and CDR2: ENHRY and SYGVKD. With V trimmed by 5 bases and J by 0 bases, 4 bases remained unmatched. CDR3 sequence: CAISRGGSSYEQYF. In DNA, the CDR3 is TGTGCCATCAGTCGGGGAGGGAGCTCCTACGAGCAGTACTTC.